These 2 T cell receptor beta chains share one sample of origin, sequenced in a study of blood T cell repertoires in COVID-19. Clones were read by immunoSEQ multiplex PCR, and TCRdb kept only the in-frame ones, dropping some. The data show about 78,000 clones, about 90% seen once. Sequencing input: peripheral blood. The receptors were gathered from a woman aged 50 to 65 in a cohort sampled during active COVID-19.

The chain carries TRBV2 and TRBJ1-4, with TRBD1 as a possible D gene (5 bases). The germline V gene encodes CDR1 SNHLY and CDR2 FYNNEI. Trimming stripped 6 bases from V and 8 bases from J, with 13 bases between. The CDR3 totals 13 residues. The CDR3 nucleotides are TGTGCCAGCAGCGCGGGACTTTACGAAAAACTGTTTTTT. This gives the protein CASSAGLYEKLFF.

This chain links TRBV11-2 with TRBJ1-3; a weak D match, TRBD1 (5 bases). Germline V gives CDR1 SGHAT, CDR2 FQNNGV. There are 14 residues in the CDR3. Trimming took off 10 bases at V and 0 bases at J, with 13 bases between the two ends. CDR3 protein: CATRVGDSGNTIYF. The CDR3, as DNA: TGTGCCACCAGGGTCGGGGACTCTGGAAACACCATATATTTT.